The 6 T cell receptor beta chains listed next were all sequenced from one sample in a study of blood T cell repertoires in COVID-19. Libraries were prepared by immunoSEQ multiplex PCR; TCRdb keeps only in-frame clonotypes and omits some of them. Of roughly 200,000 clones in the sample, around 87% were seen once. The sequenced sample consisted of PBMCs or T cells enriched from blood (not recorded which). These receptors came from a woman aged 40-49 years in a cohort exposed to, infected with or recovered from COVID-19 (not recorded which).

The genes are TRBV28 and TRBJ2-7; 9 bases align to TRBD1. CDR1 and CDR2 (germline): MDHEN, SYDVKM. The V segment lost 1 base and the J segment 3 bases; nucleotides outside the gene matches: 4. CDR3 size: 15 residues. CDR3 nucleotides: TGTGCCAGCAGTTTATATCGACAGGGGGTCTACGAGCAGTACTTC. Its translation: CASSLYRQGVYEQYF.

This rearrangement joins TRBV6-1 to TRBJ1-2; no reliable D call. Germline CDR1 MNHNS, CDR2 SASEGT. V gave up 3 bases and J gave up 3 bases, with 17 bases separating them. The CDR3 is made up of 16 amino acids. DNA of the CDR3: TGTGCCAGCAGTGATATAGGCCAGGTCGGTGACTATGGCTACACCTTC. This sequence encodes CASSDIGQVGDYGYTF.

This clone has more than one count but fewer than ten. The chain's CDR3 is CASSQDKGGEVAGVRGEQFF. DNA of the CDR3: TGTGCCAGCAGCCAAGATAAAGGAGGGGAGGTGGCGGGAGTAAGGGGTGAGCAGTTCTTC. This chain joins TRBV4-2 and TRBJ2-1, with 7 bases matching TRBD2. The CDR3 covers 20 residues. CDR1 is LGHNA and CDR2 is YNFKEQ in the germline V gene. V lost 0 bases, J lost 9 bases, and 23 bases stayed unmatched.

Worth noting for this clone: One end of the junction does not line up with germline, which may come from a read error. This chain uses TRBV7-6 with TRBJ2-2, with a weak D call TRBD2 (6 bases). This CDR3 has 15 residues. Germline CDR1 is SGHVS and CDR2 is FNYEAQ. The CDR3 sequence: CASSRGNSNTGELFF. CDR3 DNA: TGTGCCAGCAGCCGGGGGAACAGTAATACCGGGGAACTGTTTTTT.

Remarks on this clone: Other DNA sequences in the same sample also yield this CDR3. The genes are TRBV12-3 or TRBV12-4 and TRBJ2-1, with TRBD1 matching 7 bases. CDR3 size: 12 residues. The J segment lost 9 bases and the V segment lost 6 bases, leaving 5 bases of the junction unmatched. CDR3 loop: CASSPGGREQFF. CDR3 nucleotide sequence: TGTGCCAGCAGCCCAGGGGGACGTGAGCAGTTCTTC.

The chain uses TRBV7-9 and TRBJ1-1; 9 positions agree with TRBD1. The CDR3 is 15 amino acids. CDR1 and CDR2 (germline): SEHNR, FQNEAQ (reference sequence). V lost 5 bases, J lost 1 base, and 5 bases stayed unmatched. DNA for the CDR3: TGTGCCAGCAGCCCAGCGGACAGGGGGAACACTGAAGCTTTCTTT. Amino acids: CASSPADRGNTEAFF.